This TCR beta chain comes out of a study of neurological immune-mediated disorders (dated by TCRdb to about 2019). Regarding the complete study: Peripheral blood TCR-beta repertoires from patients with HTLV-I-associated myelopathy (HAM/TSP), patients with multiple sclerosis, and healthy controls were compared in the study using UMI-based sequencing. The approximately 100 TCR-beta libraries included longitudinal samples, technical triplicates and paired sorted CD4+ and CD8+ T-cell subsets alongside PBMC samples. Longitudinal HAM/TSP donors and healthy donors each had 3 time-points at intervals of about 3-45 months. The cohort included some 66 subjects: approximately 14 with HAM/TSP, some 34 with multiple sclerosis, and approximately 20 healthy controls.

The time point tag for this specimen amounts to: longitudinal time-point 1 (baseline). Libraries from unsorted PBMCs were made from 2 million PBMCs kept in RNAlater at -80 degrees C until RNA extraction. PBMCs were separated from peripheral blood using Ficoll-Hypaque density gradient centrifugation and then cryopreserved in liquid nitrogen. This clonotype was detected ten times or more. Its antigen remains undetermined. Qualities for individual bases were not recorded, and no much larger clone is one base off. cDNA synthesis used template-switch 5'RACE with a primer carrying a 10-nucleotide random unique molecular identifier tagging each TCR transcript. Over 180 million TCR-beta sequences, covering 15-18 subjects, were produced in each sequencing run. The RNeasy kit was used to extract total RNA. Using the KAPA Real-time Library Amplification kit, TCR-beta VDJ regions were amplified with primers for the TCR constant region and the 5'RACE anchor. A first PCR added sample indexes and Illumina adaptors, and a second PCR then raised library yield. The roughly 650 bp TCR product was size-selected on a 2% E-gel SizeSelection system after Ampure bead purification. Before pooling, library quality was assessed on a Bioanalyzer, concentration was determined with Qubit, and library quantification was performed with the Kapa Library Quantification kit. Paired-end 2 x 150 bp sequencing of the libraries was performed on an Illumina HiSeq 2500. To increase sequence diversity, roughly 24-32% phiX was spiked into each library pool. The study's processing was this. The UMI-based MiGEC pipeline processed quality-filtered reads and removed over 75% of raw TCR sequences during error correction. VDJ genes were aligned to IMGT germline references, and clonotypes were defined by unique CDR3 amino acid sequence plus V-J genes. Clonal expansion, Shannon diversity and CDR3 relatedness (CalcPairwiseDistances, ClusterSamples) were evaluated with VDJtools, and phylogenetic trees were built with CLCbio workbench. A clone was classed as expanded if it had 8 or more unique UMIs, a cutoff based on coefficient-of-variation modelling across technical triplicates. Using fastp at Q25 and MiXCR, TCRdb reprocessed the public reads and kept productive beta chains. Every entry covers one CDR3 protein and lists the most common genes and DNA from its rows. What appears here as the V and J calls and clone size reflects TCRdb's work, not the paper's. Present in this sample are 50,000 to 70,000 distinct CDR3 sequences, about 10% of which were seen just once. About 6.6% of the sample is in the top ten clones.

From a lookup of the germline V gene, CDR1 and CDR2 are MNHEY and SVGAGI. The CDR3, cysteine through phenylalanine, is 15 amino acids long. The kept DNA is CDR3 alone, 45 bases in frame from the first base. V has 4 bases trimmed and J has 2 bases trimmed; junction bases matching no gene number 8. Overall results and qualifications from the work: No identical CDR3 amino acid sequences were shared among expanded clones across subjects, suggesting private TCR-beta repertoires in all groups. The highest TCR clonal expansion was observed in HAM/TSP patients, whereas the lowest was observed in MS patients, even when compared with healthy controls.

The receptor was isolated from a male donor with HTLV-1-associated myelopathy (HAM/TSP). Sample: PBMCs. The V and J segments used are TRBV6-5 and TRBJ2-7; 7 bases in the junction line up with TRBD1. The DNA sequence is as follows: TGTGCCAGCAGTTCTCGATGGACAGGTGCCTACGAGCAGTACTTC. It codes for CASSSRWTGAYEQYF.